This passage covers 4 T cell receptor beta chains from one sample sequenced in a study of blood T cell repertoires in COVID-19. Sequenced by immunoSEQ multiplex PCR; TCRdb stores in-frame clones only, minus some. Of a few hundred thousand clones listed, around 84% were seen once; the top ten hold over 6%. The sample comprised peripheral blood. The receptors derive from a woman between 65 and 79 years old with active or convalescent COVID-19.

V is TRBV20-1 and J is TRBJ1-1; D is possibly TRBD1 (5 bases). Germline CDR1 reads DFQATT; CDR2 reads SNEGSKA (reference sequence). This CDR3 has 9 amino acids. The CDR3 loop is CRAQGGAFF. In DNA, the CDR3 is TGCAGAGCCCAGGGAGGAGCTTTCTTT.

The gene calls are TRBV6-1 and TRBJ2-5, with 14 nucleotides matching TRBD2. Germline V CDR1 and CDR2: MNHNS, SASEGT. The trim removed 2 bases at V and 4 bases at J, leaving 9 bases unmatched. The CDR3 is made up of 18 amino acids. CDR3 in DNA: TGTGCCAGCAGTGAACCCGGACTAGCGGGGGGTCTGAGAGAGACCCAGTACTTC. Its translation: CASSEPGLAGGLRETQYF.

The chain carries TRBV18 and TRBJ1-1, with no clear D. The CDR3 loop spans 17 amino acids. CDR1 is KGHSH, CDR2 LQKENI, per germline. The ends were cut back, 3 bases at V and 4 bases at J, with 21 bases in the middle. CDR3 sequence (DNA): TGTGCCAGCTCACCTAGTAGATCACGCGGGGAAGGCACTGAAGCTTTCTTT. This translates into CASSPSRSRGEGTEAFF.

The gene calls are TRBV18 and TRBJ1-1, with 8 nucleotides matching TRBD1. Germline V lookup: CDR1 KGHSH, CDR2 LQKENI. This CDR3 has 14 residues. V gave up 7 bases and J gave up 8 bases; unmatched junction bases: 12. DNA of the CDR3: TGTGCCAGCTTATTGCAGGGGGCGGGTCCCGAAGCTTTCTTT. It is translated as CASLLQGAGPEAFF. Supplemented by reference TRBV18 and TRBJ1-1, the full variable domain reads NAGVMQNPRHLVRRRGQEARLRCSPMKGHSHVYWYRQLPEEGLKFMVYLQKENIIDESGMPKERFSAEFPKEGPSILRIQQVVRGDSAAYFCASLLQGAGPEAFFGQGTRLTVV.